This passage covers 9 T cell receptor beta chains from one sample sequenced in a study of T cells after yellow fever vaccination. MiXCR, applied by TCRdb to the 5' RACE reads, yields one record per CDR3 protein. Seen here are approximately 580,000 distinct CDR3 sequences, about a sixth observed once, and the top ten hold roughly 17%. The starting material was PBMCs, obtained roughly 5 days after the first yellow fever vaccination. All receptors derive from a man younger than 30 who received the YFV17D yellow fever vaccine.

This clonotype was recorded at least ten times. A read error may produce the germline difference seen at one junction end. This chain connects TRBV7-9 to TRBJ2-1; TRBD2 agrees at 10 bases. Germline V gives CDR1 SEHNR, CDR2 FQNEAQ (reference sequence). The CDR3 has 12 residues. In nucleotides, the CDR3 is TGTGCCAGCAGCTCGCGAGCGGGGGGGCCGGTCTTC. Translated, it gives CASSSRAGGPVF. The entire variable domain, with the rest obtained from reference TRBV7-9 and TRBJ2-1, is as follows: DTGVSQNPRHKITKRGQNVTFRCDPISEHNRLYWYRQTLGQGPEFLTYFQNEAQLEKSRLLSDRFSAERPKGSFSTLEIQRTEQGDSAMYLCASSSRAGGPVFGPGTRLTVL.

V and J are TRBV20-1 and TRBJ2-2; 9 bases are a match to TRBD1. CDR3 length: 14 residues. Germline trimming cut 6 bases from V and 0 bases from J; bases unmatched to any gene: 2. Germline V CDR1 and CDR2: DFQATT, SNEGSKA (reference sequence). The CDR3 DNA reads TGCAGTGCCAGACAGGGGGCGAACACCGGGGAGCTGTTTTTT. Amino acid sequence: CSARQGANTGELFF.

This chain joins TRBV10-3 and TRBJ2-5; D tentatively fits TRBD1 or TRBD2 (6 bases each). The CDR3 length is 14 residues. Trimming left V 10 bases short and J 5 bases short, with 20 bases between. CDR1 is ENHRY, CDR2 SYGVKD, per germline. CDR3 amino acids: CATREDRGGETQYF. Here the CDR3 DNA reads TGTGCCACCAGAGAAGACCGAGGGGGGGAGACCCAGTACTTC.

This clonotype was counted only a few times. The chain uses TRBV15 and TRBJ2-3; TRBD2 agrees at 8 bases. The CDR3 spans 15 residues. Germline V gene sequence: CDR1 LNHNV, CDR2 YYDKDF (reference sequence). Trimming cost V 3 bases and J 2 bases; bases outside gene matches: 4. The CDR3 is CATSSGLAITDTQYF. CDR3 nucleotide sequence: TGTGCCACCAGCAGCGGACTAGCTATCACAGATACGCAGTATTTT.

The genes are TRBV18 and TRBJ1-2; maybe TRBD1 (5 bases). The germline V gene has CDR1 KGHSH and CDR2 LQKENI. The CDR3 has 15 residues. Trimming stripped 2 bases from V and 8 bases from J, with 18 bases between. For the CDR3, the DNA is TGTGCCAGCTCACCATACGTGACCCAGGAGGGGGGCTACACCTTC. Its protein product is CASSPYVTQEGGYTF.

This clonotype has just a few counts. V and J are TRBV4-3 and TRBJ1-1; 8 nucleotides align to TRBD1. Germline V CDR1 and CDR2: LGHNA, YSLEER. Trimming took 0 bases from V and 3 from J; bases not matched to a gene: 3. CDR3 size: 15 residues. CDR3 loop: CASSQEGRGHTEAFF. As DNA, the CDR3 is TGCGCCAGCAGCCAAGAAGGCAGGGGGCACACTGAAGCTTTCTTT.

The gene calls are TRBV3-1 and TRBJ2-3; 9 bases are a match to TRBD2. The trim removed 0 bases at V and 4 bases at J, leaving 8 bases unmatched. The germline gives CDR1 LGHDT, CDR2 YNNKEL (reference sequence). The CDR3 runs 17 residues. CDR3 in amino acids: CASSQDGAGGPSDTQYF. CDR3 nucleotide sequence: TGTGCCAGCAGCCAAGATGGCGCGGGGGGGCCGTCAGATACGCAGTATTTT.

This chain links TRBV4-1 with TRBJ1-6; D is perhaps TRBD1 (6 bases). The CDR3 length is 18 residues. V was pared by 5 bases and J by 0 bases, with 17 bases between. CDR1 is MGHRA and CDR2 is YSYEKL in the germline V gene. The CDR3 loop reads CASSGDKTGDSYNSPLHF. CDR3 nucleotide sequence: TGCGCCAGCAGCGGTGATAAGACAGGCGACTCCTATAATTCACCCCTCCACTTT.

This rearrangement joins TRBV12-3 or TRBV12-4 to TRBJ2-1; TRBD2 matches 7 bases. The CDR3 length is 15 residues. With V trimmed by 6 bases and J by 1 base, 6 bases remained unmatched. The CDR3, as DNA: TGTGCCAGCAGGCTACAAGCGGGGTCCTACAATGAGCAGTTCTTC. Its translation: CASRLQAGSYNEQFF.